Listed below are T cell receptor beta chains from one sample, sequenced in a study of human T cells and chemical hapten exposure. TCRdb re-called the RACE reads with MiXCR, one entry per CDR3 protein. The sample shows some 300,000 distinct CDR3 sequences, approximately 5% of them seen only once. Material: whole blood, obtained in connection with sensitization to the hapten diphenylcyclopropenone (DPC). The receptors were sampled from a woman younger than 30 with alopecia areata. Some clones in this sample may be carry-over from other donors' samples. CDR3s include the opening cysteine and the closing phenylalanine or tryptophan. Each record gives: V gene, J gene, CDR3 protein.

v_gene: TRBV7-2; j_gene: TRBJ2-3; CDR3aa: CASSGTGTVVNTQYF
v_gene: TRBV7-9; j_gene: TRBJ1-1; CDR3aa: CASSLDSNTEAFF
v_gene: TRBV6-2/TRBV6-3; j_gene: TRBJ1-5; CDR3aa: CASSRTGPNQPQHF
v_gene: TRBV5-6; j_gene: TRBJ1-6; CDR3aa: CASSSLGRAVNSPLHF
v_gene: TRBV7-2; j_gene: TRBJ1-5; CDR3aa: CASSQDQTVNQPQHF
v_gene: TRBV6-1; j_gene: TRBJ1-2; CDR3aa: CASSDGVSYGYTF
v_gene: TRBV7-2; j_gene: TRBJ1-6; CDR3aa: CASSLWGTGTQNSPLHF
v_gene: TRBV6-6; j_gene: TRBJ2-2; CDR3aa: CASSARQALAGELFF
v_gene: TRBV4-3; j_gene: TRBJ2-1; CDR3aa: CASSQDWRGAARDEQFF
v_gene: TRBV28; j_gene: TRBJ1-5; CDR3aa: CASRHGQDNQPQHF